In its sample, the clone carrying this T cell receptor (beta chain) was seen a few times. Its target is not known. They built TCR cDNA with 5'RACE template switching, a step that put in a universal primer site and UMIs. Using its own MiXCR run on the 5' RACE reads, TCRdb lists one record per CDR3 protein. Of 300,000 to 450,000 distinct CDR3 sequences listed, 8% to 9.5% are singletons. This sample is drawn from a study of T cells after yellow fever vaccination. Looking at the study overall: The authors prepared low-cell-number fractions using SMART-Seq v4 Ultra Low Input. Whole-study results and caveats: There was a small share of clonotypes that showed up in both the CD4 and CD8 compartments. Sorted repertoires could include abundant contaminating clonotypes from bulk cells.

The ends were cut back, 7 bases at V and 8 bases at J, with 18 bases in the middle. The CDR3 is 14 amino acids. Sequencing was performed on PBMCs, taken about 49 days after the first yellow fever vaccination. This clonotype was sampled from a man aged 18 to 30 who received the YFV17D yellow fever vaccine. The rearrangement links TRBV12-3 or TRBV12-4 to TRBJ2-4; D assignment may be TRBD1 or TRBD2 (6 bases each). As DNA, the CDR3 is TGTGCCAGCATGGGGGGCGCGTATTCAGACATTCAGTACTTC. It translates to CASMGGAYSDIQYF.